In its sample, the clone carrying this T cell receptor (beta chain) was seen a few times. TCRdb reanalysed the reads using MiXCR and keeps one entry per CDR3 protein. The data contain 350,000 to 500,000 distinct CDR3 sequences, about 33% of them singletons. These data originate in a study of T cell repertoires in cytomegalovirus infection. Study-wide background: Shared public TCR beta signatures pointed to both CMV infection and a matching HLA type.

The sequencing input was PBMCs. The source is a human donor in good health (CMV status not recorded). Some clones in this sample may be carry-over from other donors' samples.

CDR3 sequence: CATSDHRVKIDGYTF. For the CDR3, the DNA is TGTGCCACCAGTGATCATCGGGTGAAGATCGATGGCTACACCTTC. V is TRBV24-1 and J is TRBJ1-2, with D hard to call. The CDR3 extends over 15 amino acids. V was cut by 3 bases and J by 6 bases, with 16 bases left in between. Per the germline V gene, CDR1 is KGHDR and CDR2 is SFDVKD.